These 3 T cell receptor beta chains were all obtained from the same sample, sequenced in a study of OX40 agonist ivuxolimab in advanced cancers. The method was the immunoSEQ multiplex PCR assay. TCRdb limited this immuneACCESS table to in-frame rearrangements with V and J called. A share of clones is missing; checked studies link under half to unresolved V genes, and the rest is unexplained. The table for this sample lists approximately 60,000 clones; 84% of them were counted only once. Of the sample, 0.6% to 0.8% is held by the ten largest clones. Source: CD4+ or CD8+ T cells sorted from blood, taken in a trial of the OX40 agonist ivuxolimab. These TCRs come from an adult with an advanced solid tumor such as melanoma, head and neck, liver or kidney cancer.

V usage is TRBV5-4 and J usage is TRBJ2-5; weak D call: TRBD2 (6 bases). The CDR3 runs to 15 residues. Germline CDR1 SGHNT, CDR2 YYREEE (reference sequence). V was shortened by 4 bases and J by 5 bases, with 18 bases between the two germline ends. CDR3 DNA sequence: TGTGCCAGCAGCAGTTCAGCGGGTTCCCGGGAGACCCAGTACTTC. Encoded protein: CASSSSAGSRETQYF.

The chain combines TRBV15 with TRBJ1-3; D is undetermined. Germline values: CDR1 LNHNV, CDR2 YYDKDF (reference sequence). Trimming pared 2 bases from V and 4 bases from J, leaving 9 bases between. The CDR3 length is 14 residues. CDR3 residues: CATSRSSAGNTIYF. CDR3 in DNA: TGTGCCACCAGCAGATCCTCAGCCGGAAACACCATATATTTT.

The J gene is TRBJ1-4, the V gene TRBV7-8; TRBD1 matches 8 bases. V lost 6 bases to trimming and J lost 8 bases; unmatched junction nucleotides: 8. CDR3 length equals 14 residues. Germline V gene data show CDR1 as SGHVS and CDR2 as FQNEAQ. The CDR3 spells CASSLDRGREKLFF. The CDR3 nucleotides are TGTGCCAGCAGTCTAGACAGGGGTCGGGAAAAACTGTTTTTT. Full variable domain (outside the CDR3, taken from reference TRBV7-8 and TRBJ1-4): GAGVSQSPRYKVAKRGQDVALRCDPISGHVSLFWYQQALGQGPEFLTYFQNEAQLDKSGLPSDRFFAERPEGSVSTLKIQRTQQEDSAVYLCASSLDRGREKLFFGSGTQLSVL.